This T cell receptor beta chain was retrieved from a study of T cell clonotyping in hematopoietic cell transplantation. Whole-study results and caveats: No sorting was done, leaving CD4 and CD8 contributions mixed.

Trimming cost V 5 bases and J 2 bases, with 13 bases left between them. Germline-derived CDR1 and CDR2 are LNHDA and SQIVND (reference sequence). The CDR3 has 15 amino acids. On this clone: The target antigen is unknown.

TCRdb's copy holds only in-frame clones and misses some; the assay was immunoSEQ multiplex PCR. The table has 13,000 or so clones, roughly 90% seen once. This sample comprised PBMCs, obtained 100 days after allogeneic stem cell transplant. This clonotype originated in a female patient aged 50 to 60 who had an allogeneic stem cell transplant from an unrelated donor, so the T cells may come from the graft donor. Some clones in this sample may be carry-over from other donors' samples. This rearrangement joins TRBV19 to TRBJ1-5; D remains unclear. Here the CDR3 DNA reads TGTGCCAGTAGTCGATGGGAAGGAGGCAATCAGCCCCAGCATTTT. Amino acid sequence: CASSRWEGGNQPQHF.